This entry concerns a single TCR beta chain. What it binds is unknown. Healthy donors had no documented immune events, such as infections, while sampled. The data were obtained in a study of identifying expanded T cells in peripheral blood. The study, taken as a whole, reports: Approximately 2-week clone count variance significantly increased as total template count grew. Differentially abundant clones: roughly 1.3 between replicates, approximately 15 at roughly 2 weeks, less than 20 at four.

Sequenced by immunoSEQ multiplex PCR; TCRdb stores in-frame clones only, minus some. The sample has around 100,000 clones, around 89% seen once. The sequence was collected from a person aged 18-70 years in good health. Sequencing used blood.

The CDR3 DNA reads TGTGCCAGCAGCCAGACAAACACCGGGGAGCTGTTTTTT. Translated: CASSQTNTGELFF. J is TRBJ2-2 and V is TRBV6-6; no clear D gene. The CDR3 has 13 amino acids. The germline V gene encodes CDR1 MNHNY and CDR2 SVGAGI (reference sequence). Trimming shortened V by 6 bases and J by 2 bases, and 7 bases separated the two germline ends.